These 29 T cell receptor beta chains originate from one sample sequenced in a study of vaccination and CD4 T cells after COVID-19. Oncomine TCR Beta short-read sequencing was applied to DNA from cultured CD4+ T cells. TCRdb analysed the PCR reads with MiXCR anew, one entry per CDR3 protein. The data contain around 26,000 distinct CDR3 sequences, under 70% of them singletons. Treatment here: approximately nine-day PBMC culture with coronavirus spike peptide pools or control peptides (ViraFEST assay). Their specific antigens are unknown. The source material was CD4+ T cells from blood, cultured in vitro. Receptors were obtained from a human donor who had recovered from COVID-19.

The CDR3 reads CSARTSGRAWRVTQYF. The CDR3 DNA reads as TGCAGTGCCAGGACTAGCGGGAGGGCCTGGAGGGTGACCCAGTACTTC. V gene TRBV20-1 combines with J gene TRBJ2-5; 15 bases are a match to TRBD2. The germline gives CDR1 DFQATT, CDR2 SNEGSKA (reference sequence). Losses at the gene ends were 6 bases for V and 7 bases for J; bases not matched to a gene: 12. The CDR3 totals 16 residues.

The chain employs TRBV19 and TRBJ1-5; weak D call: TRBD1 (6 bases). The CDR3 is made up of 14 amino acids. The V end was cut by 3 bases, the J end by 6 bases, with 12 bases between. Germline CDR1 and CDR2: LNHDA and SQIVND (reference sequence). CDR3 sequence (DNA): TGTGCCAGTAGTATTGCCAGGGGAAGTCAGCCCCAGCATTTT. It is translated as CASSIARGSQPQHF.

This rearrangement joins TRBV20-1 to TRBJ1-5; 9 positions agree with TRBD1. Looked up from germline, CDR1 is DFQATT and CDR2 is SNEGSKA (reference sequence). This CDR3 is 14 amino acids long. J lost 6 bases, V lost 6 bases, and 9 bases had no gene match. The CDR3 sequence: CSASPDRGTQPQHF. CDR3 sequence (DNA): TGCAGTGCCTCACCGGACAGGGGAACTCAGCCCCAGCATTTT.

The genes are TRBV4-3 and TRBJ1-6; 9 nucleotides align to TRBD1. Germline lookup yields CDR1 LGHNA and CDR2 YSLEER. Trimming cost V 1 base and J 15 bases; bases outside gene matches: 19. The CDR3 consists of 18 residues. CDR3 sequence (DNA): TGCGCCAGCAGCCAAGTGAGGTTCGGGACAGGGACACCCCAGTTCCTCCACTTT. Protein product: CASSQVRFGTGTPQFLHF.

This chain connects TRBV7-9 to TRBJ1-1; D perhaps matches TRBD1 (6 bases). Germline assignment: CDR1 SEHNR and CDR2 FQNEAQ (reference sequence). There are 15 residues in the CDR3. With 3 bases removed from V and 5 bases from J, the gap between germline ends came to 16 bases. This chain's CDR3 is CASSFGDTRGTEAFF. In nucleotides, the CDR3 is TGTGCCAGCAGCTTCGGGGACACCCGCGGTACTGAAGCTTTCTTT.

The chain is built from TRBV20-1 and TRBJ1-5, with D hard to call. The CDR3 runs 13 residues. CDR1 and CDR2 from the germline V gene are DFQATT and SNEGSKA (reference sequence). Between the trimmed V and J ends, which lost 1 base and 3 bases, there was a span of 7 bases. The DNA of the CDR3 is TGCAGTGCTAGAGGGACTTCCAATCAGCCCCAGCATTTT. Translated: CSARGTSNQPQHF.

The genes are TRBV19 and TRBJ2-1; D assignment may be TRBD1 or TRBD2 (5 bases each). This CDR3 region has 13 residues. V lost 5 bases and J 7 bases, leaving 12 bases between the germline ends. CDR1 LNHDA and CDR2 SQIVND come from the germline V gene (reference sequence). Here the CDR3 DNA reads TGTGCCAGTAGTGCCGGGACCGGAAATGAGCAGTTCTTC. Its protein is CASSAGTGNEQFF.

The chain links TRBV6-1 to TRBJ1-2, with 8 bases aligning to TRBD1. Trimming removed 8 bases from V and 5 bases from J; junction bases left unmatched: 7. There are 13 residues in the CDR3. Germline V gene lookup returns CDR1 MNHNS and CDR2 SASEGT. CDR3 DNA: TGTGCCAGCGTCTCCAGGGGGCTGTATGGCTACACCTTC. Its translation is CASVSRGLYGYTF.

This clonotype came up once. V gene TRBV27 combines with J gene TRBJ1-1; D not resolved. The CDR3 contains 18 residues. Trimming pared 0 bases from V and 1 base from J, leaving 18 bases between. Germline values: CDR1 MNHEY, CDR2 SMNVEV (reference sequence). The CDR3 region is CASSLSMYGVLRNTEAFF. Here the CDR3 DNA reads TGTGCCAGCAGTTTATCGATGTACGGGGTGCTACGGAACACTGAAGCTTTCTTT.

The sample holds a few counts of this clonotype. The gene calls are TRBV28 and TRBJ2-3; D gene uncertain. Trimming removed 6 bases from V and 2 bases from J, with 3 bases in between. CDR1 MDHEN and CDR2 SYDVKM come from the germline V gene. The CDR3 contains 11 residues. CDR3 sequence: CASSATDTQYF. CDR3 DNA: TGTGCCAGCAGCGCCACAGATACGCAGTATTTT.

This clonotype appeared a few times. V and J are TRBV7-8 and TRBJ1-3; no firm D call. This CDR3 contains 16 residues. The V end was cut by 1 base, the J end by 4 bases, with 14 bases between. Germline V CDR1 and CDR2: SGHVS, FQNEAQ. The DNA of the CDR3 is TGTGCCAGCAGCTTAGGTGGGAAGACCTTCGGAAACACCATATATTTT. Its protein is CASSLGGKTFGNTIYF.

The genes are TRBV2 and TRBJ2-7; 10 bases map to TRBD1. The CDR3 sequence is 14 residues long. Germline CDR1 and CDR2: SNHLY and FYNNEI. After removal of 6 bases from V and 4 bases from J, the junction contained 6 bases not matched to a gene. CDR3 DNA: TGTGCCAGCAGACCCGGACAGGGGGGTTACGAGCAGTACTTC. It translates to CASRPGQGGYEQYF.

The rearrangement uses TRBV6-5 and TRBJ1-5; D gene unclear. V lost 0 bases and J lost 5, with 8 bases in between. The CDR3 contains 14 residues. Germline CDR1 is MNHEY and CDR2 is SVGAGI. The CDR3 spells CASSYSYGYQPQHF. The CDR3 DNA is TGTGCCAGCAGTTACTCGTACGGGTATCAGCCCCAGCATTTT.

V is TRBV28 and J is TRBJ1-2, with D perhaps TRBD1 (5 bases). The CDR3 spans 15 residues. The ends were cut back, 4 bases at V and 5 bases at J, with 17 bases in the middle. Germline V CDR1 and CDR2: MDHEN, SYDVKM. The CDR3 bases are TGTGCCAGCAGTTACCTACAGGTCTTGGGGTATGGCTACACCTTC. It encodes CASSYLQVLGYGYTF.

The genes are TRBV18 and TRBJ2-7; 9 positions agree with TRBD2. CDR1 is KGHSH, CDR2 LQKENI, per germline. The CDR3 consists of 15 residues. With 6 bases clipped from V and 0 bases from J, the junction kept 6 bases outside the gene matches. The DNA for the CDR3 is TGTGCCAGCTCGGTTAGCGGGGGAAGCTCCTACGAGCAGTACTTC. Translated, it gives CASSVSGGSSYEQYF. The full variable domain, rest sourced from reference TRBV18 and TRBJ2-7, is NAGVMQNPRHLVRRRGQEARLRCSPMKGHSHVYWYRQLPEEGLKFMVYLQKENIIDESGMPKERFSAEFPKEGPSILRIQQVVRGDSAAYFCASSVSGGSSYEQYFGPGTRLTVT.

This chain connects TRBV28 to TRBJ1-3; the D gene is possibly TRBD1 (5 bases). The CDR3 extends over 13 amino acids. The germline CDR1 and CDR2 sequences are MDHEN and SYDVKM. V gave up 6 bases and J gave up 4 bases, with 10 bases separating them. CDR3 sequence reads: CASRQGSGNTIYF. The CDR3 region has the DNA TGTGCCAGCAGGCAGGGTTCAGGAAACACCATATATTTT.

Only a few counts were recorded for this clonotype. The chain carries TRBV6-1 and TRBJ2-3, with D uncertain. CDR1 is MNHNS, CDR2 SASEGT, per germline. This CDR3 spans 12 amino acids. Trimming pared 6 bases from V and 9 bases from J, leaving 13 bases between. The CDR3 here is CASSTYIGTQYF. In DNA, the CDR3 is TGTGCCAGCAGCACCTATATTGGAACGCAGTATTTT.

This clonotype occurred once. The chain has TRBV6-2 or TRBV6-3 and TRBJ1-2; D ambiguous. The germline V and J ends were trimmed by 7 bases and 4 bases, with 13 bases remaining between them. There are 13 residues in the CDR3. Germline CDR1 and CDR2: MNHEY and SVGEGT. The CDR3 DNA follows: TGTGCCAGCACCCGCAACAAAGTCTATGGCTACACCTTC. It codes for CASTRNKVYGYTF.

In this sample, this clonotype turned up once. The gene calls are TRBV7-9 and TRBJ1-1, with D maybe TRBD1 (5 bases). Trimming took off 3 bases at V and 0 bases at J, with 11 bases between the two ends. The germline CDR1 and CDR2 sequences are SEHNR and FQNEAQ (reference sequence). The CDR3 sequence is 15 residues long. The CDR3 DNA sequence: TGTGCCAGCAGCTTGGACGGGGCGATGAACACTGAAGCTTTCTTT. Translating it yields CASSLDGAMNTEAFF.

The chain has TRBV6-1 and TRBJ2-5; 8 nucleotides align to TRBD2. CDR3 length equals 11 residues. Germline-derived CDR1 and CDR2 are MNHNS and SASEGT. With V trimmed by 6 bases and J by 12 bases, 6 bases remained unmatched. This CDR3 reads CASRGGGTKYF. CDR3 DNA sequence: TGTGCCAGCAGAGGCGGGGGGACGAAGTACTTC.

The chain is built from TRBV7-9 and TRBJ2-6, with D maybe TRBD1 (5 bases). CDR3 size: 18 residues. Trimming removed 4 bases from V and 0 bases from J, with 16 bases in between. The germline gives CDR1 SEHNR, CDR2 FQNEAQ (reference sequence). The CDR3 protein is CASSWGTIALSGANVLTF. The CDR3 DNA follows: TGTGCCAGCAGCTGGGGCACGATAGCCCTCTCTGGGGCCAACGTCCTGACTTTC.

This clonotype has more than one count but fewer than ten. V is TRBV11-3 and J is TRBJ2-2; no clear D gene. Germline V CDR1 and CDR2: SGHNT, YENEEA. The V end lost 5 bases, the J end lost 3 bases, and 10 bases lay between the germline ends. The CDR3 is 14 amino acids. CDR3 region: CASSPSLDTGELFF. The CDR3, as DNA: TGTGCCAGCAGCCCCTCTTTGGACACCGGGGAGCTGTTTTTT.

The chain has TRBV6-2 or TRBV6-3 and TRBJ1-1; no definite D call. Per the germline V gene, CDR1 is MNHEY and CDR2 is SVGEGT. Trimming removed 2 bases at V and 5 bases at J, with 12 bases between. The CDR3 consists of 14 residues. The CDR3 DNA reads TGTGCCAGCAGTTACAGTCCGAGGGAGACTGAAGCTTTCTTT. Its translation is CASSYSPRETEAFF.

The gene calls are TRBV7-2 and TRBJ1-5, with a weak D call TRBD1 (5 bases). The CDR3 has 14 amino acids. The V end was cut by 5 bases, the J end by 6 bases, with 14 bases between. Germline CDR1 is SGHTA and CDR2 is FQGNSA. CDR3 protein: CASSPDRGGQPQHF. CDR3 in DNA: TGTGCCAGCAGCCCCGATAGGGGTGGTCAGCCCCAGCATTTT.

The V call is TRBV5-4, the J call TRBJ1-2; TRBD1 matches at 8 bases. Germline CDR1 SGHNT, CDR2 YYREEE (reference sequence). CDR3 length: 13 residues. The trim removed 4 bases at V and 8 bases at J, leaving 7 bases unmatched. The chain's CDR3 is CASSLDRDGGYTF. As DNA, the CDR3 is TGTGCCAGCAGCCTGGACAGGGATGGGGGCTACACCTTC.

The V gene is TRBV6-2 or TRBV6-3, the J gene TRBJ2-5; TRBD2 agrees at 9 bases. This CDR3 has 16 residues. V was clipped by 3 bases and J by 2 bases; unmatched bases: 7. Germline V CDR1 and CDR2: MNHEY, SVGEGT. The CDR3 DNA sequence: TGTGCCAGCAGTTATAGCGGGAGTGGGGGGCAAGAGACCCAGTACTTC. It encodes CASSYSGSGGQETQYF.

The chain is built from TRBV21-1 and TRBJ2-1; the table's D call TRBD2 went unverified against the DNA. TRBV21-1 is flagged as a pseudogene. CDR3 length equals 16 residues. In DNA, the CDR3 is TGTGCCAGCAGCAAAGACGGGACTAGCGGGATTAATGAGCAGTTCTTC. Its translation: CASSKDGTSGINEQFF.

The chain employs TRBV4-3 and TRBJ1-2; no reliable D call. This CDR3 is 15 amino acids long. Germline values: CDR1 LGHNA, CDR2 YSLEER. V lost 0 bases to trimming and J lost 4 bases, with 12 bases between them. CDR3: CASSQEGQAVYGYTF. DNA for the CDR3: TGCGCCAGCAGCCAAGAAGGCCAGGCCGTCTATGGCTACACCTTC.

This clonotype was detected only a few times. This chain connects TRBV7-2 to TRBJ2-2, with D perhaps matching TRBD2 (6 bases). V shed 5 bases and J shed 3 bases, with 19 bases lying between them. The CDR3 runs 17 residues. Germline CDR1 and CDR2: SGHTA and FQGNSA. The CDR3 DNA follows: TGTGCCAGCAGCCAAGGACGGCGCGGGGCCCACACCGGGGAGCTGTTTTTT. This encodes CASSQGRRGAHTGELFF.